Detailed here is one T cell receptor beta chain. TCRdb's table, derived via immunoSEQ multiplex PCR, lists solely in-frame clones and lacks some. The sample shows roughly 500,000 clones, approximately 90% of them seen only once. Described treatment: some 20 received Ad26.COV2.S at low or high dose, single or two shots; 5 received placebo; per-sample allocation not given. Sampling happened 63 days after the first vaccine or placebo injection. Germline V gene lookup returns CDR1 MGHDK and CDR2 SYGVNS. The V end lost 6 bases, the J end lost 0 bases, and 14 bases lay between the germline ends. The CDR3 has 15 residues. This specimen belongs to a study of Ad26.COV2.S vaccination and SARS-CoV-2 variants.

This TCR was sampled from a person between 18 and 65 years old who received the Ad26.COV2.S COVID-19 vaccine or a placebo. The chain combines TRBV25-1 with TRBJ1-2, with a tentative D call TRBD1 (5 bases). The specimen comprised peripheral blood, sampled in a trial of Ad26.COV2.S vaccine versus placebo. The chain's CDR3 is CASRGTGATNYGYTF. CDR3 nucleotides: TGTGCCAGCAGGGGGACGGGAGCAACTAACTATGGCTACACCTTC.